This is a list of T cell receptor beta chains from one sample in a study of regulatory T cells in long-lasting Graves disease. TCRdb ran MiXCR on the multiplex PCR reads and lists one entry per CDR3 protein. The data show around 470,000 distinct CDR3 sequences, 12% to 15% seen once. These data were also reused for a study on T cells in Graves' hyperthyroidism and ophthalmopathy.

This material consisted of peripheral blood mononuclear cells (PBMCs), taken at new diagnosis, from a patient treated with antithyroid drugs. These receptors were taken from a woman in her fifties or sixties with Graves disease. Each CDR3 is given with its conserved first and last residue. The D gene is left open where the match is weak. Expanded clones are given a class, and other clones once, few, many or no size at all.

D	V	size	J	CDR3	DNA
-	TRBV12-3/TRBV12-4	many	TRBJ1-6	CASSFHEVSPLHF	TGTGCCAGCAGTTTCCATGAGGTATCACCCCTCCACTTT
TRBD2	TRBV11-2	-	TRBJ2-5	CASSLSGRALETQYF	TGTGCCAGCAGCTTGAGCGGGAGGGCCTTAGAGACCCAGTACTTC
-	TRBV20-1	-	TRBJ2-3	CSARSPLGTDTQYF	TGCAGTGCTAGGTCCCCCTTGGGCACAGATACGCAGTATTTT
-	TRBV2	-	TRBJ2-2	CASSATGGKNTGELFF	TGTGCCAGCAGTGCGACTGGCGGGAAGAACACCGGGGAGCTGTTTTTT
TRBD1	TRBV20-1	-	TRBJ1-6	CSARDPRTGNNSPVHF	TGCAGTGCTAGAGACCCACGGACAGGGAATAATTCACCCGTCCACTTT
-	TRBV2	-	TRBJ1-5	CASREGLGNQPQHF	TGTGCCAGCAGGGAGGGTTTGGGCAATCAGCCCCAGCATTTT
-	TRBV29-1	many	TRBJ1-1	CSVVWGGDTEAFF	TGCAGCGTTGTTTGGGGGGGCGACACTGAAGCTTTCTTT
TRBD2	TRBV2	many	TRBJ2-2	CASKNRGLAGTGELFF	TGTGCCAGCAAGAACAGGGGACTAGCGGGCACCGGGGAGCTGTTTTTT
TRBD2	TRBV9	-	TRBJ2-3	CASSLGTSGSVRITDTQYF	TGTGCCAGCAGCCTCGGGACTAGCGGGAGTGTCCGTATCACAGATACGCAGTATTTT
-	TRBV20-1	few	TRBJ1-5	CSARENKGLSNQPQHF	TGCAGTGCTAGAGAGAATAAAGGGCTAAGCAATCAGCCCCAGCATTTT
-	TRBV28	many	TRBJ1-2	CASSRTQVPMGYTF	TGTGCCAGCAGTCGGACCCAGGTGCCGATGGGCTACACCTTC
-	TRBV24-1	many	TRBJ1-1	CATSEGFPNTEAFF	TGTGCCACCAGTGAGGGATTTCCGAACACTGAAGCTTTCTTT
-	TRBV7-9	many	TRBJ2-5	CASSFSDRQETQYF	TGTGCCAGCAGCTTTTCGGACAGACAAGAGACCCAGTACTTC
-	TRBV5-5	few	TRBJ1-1	CASSLGDSLAEAFF	TGTGCCAGCAGCTTGGGAGATTCTCTCGCTGAAGCTTTCTTT
-	TRBV19	few	TRBJ1-6	CASSPRAGEVNSPLHF	TGTGCCAGTAGTCCCCGAGCAGGGGAGGTAAATTCACCCCTCCACTTT
TRBD2	TRBV6-1	many	TRBJ2-7	CASSVISGRLYEQYF	TGTGCCAGCAGTGTCATTAGCGGGAGGCTTTACGAGCAGTACTTC
-	TRBV29-1	many	TRBJ1-1	CSVDENTEAFF	TGCAGCGTTGACGAGAACACTGAAGCTTTCTTT
-	TRBV30	few	TRBJ1-2	CAWSVKGNGYTF	TGTGCCTGGAGTGTTAAAGGCAATGGCTACACCTTC
TRBD2	TRBV20-1	many	TRBJ2-3	CSAWTSGRLVNTQYF	TGCAGTGCCTGGACTAGCGGGAGATTAGTAAATACGCAGTATTTT
-	TRBV28	-	TRBJ2-7	CASRPRGHSSYEQYF	TGTGCCAGCAGGCCCAGGGGCCATAGCTCCTACGAGCAGTACTTC
TRBD2	TRBV10-3	-	TRBJ2-3	CTISESGTSGRASTDTQYF	TGTACCATCAGTGAGTCGGGGACTAGCGGGAGAGCTAGCACAGATACGCAGTATTTT
-	TRBV11-2	few	TRBJ2-1	CASSQDPSINEQFF	TGTGCCAGCAGCCAAGACCCCTCGATCAATGAGCAGTTCTTC
-	TRBV7-2	many	TRBJ1-5	CASSLRPANQPQHF	TGTGCCAGCAGCTTACGGCCAGCTAATCAGCCCCAGCATTTT
TRBD2	TRBV10-3	many	TRBJ2-3	CAIKTGLAGADTQYF	TGTGCCATCAAAACGGGACTAGCGGGGGCAGATACGCAGTATTTT
TRBD1	TRBV20-1	many	TRBJ2-5	CSARAGGETQYF	TGCAGTGCTAGGGCAGGGGGAGAGACCCAGTACTTC
-	TRBV18	many	TRBJ2-7	CASSPPLGEASYEQYF	TGTGCCAGCTCACCACCGTTAGGGGAGGCGTCCTACGAGCAGTACTTC
-	TRBV9	-	TRBJ1-5	CASSTRVGTFYSNQPQHF	TGTGCCAGCAGCACCCGGGTCGGGACATTTTATAGCAATCAGCCCCAGCATTTT
-	TRBV9	few	TRBJ1-4	CASSVGGRTNEKLFF	TGTGCCAGCAGCGTAGGGGGACGGACTAATGAAAAACTGTTTTTT
-	TRBV5-1	few	TRBJ2-5	CASSKMTGPGADQYF	TGCGCCAGCAGCAAAATGACAGGCCCAGGAGCAGACCAGTACTTC
-	TRBV6-1	few	TRBJ1-5	CASKAGQIYSNQPQHF	TGTGCCAGCAAAGCTGGACAGATATATAGCAATCAGCCCCAGCATTTT
-	TRBV20-1	few	TRBJ2-7	CSASPHQGVAYEQYF	TGCAGTGCTAGCCCACACCAGGGTGTCGCCTACGAGCAGTACTTC